These 26 T cell receptor beta chains originate from one sample sequenced in a study of T cell repertoires in cytomegalovirus infection. For these TCRs, the target antigens are not known. Each CDR3 protein gets one entry after TCRdb re-called the reads with MiXCR. The repertoire holds 380,000 or so distinct CDR3 sequences, with about 35% as singletons. Source: cultured PBMCs, taken from culture after CMV antigen stimulation. Receptors originate from a human donor in good health (CMV status not recorded). Some clones in this sample may be carry-over from other donors' samples.

This clonotype was observed a few times. This rearrangement joins TRBV7-9 to TRBJ1-1, with a weak D call TRBD1 (5 bases). V lost 1 base and J 7 bases, leaving 16 bases between the germline ends. This CDR3 contains 15 residues. The germline gives CDR1 SEHNR, CDR2 FQNEAQ (reference sequence). The CDR3 nucleotides are TGTGCCAGCAGCTTAGTTGGGACTTCGGGGGTTGAAGCTTTCTTT. Translation: CASSLVGTSGVEAFF.

This clonotype occurred a few times. The genes are TRBV9 and TRBJ1-1, with D possibly matching TRBD1 (5 bases). The CDR3 spans 14 residues. V lost 3 bases, J lost 10 bases, and 19 bases lay in between. Germline V gene data show CDR1 as SGDLS and CDR2 as YYNGEE. In nucleotides, the CDR3 is TGTGCCAGCAGCGAACTGACAGACGCTGCTGCAGCTTTCTTT. This sequence encodes CASSELTDAAAAFF.

This rearrangement joins TRBV12-3 or TRBV12-4 to TRBJ2-7, with 8 bases aligning to TRBD1. Unmatched junction bases numbered 7, after V lost 3 bases and J lost 0 bases. This CDR3 is built from 16 residues. The chain's CDR3 is CASSLDREQSSYEQYF. The CDR3, as DNA: TGTGCCAGCAGTTTGGACAGGGAACAGAGCTCCTACGAGCAGTACTTC.

This clonotype was observed a single time. The chain uses TRBV6-2 or TRBV6-3 and TRBJ1-5; 7 bases align to TRBD1. This CDR3 region has 14 residues. V trimming: 8 bases; J trimming: 2 bases; junction bases outside the gene matches: 6. Germline CDR1 is MNHEY and CDR2 is SVGEGT. The CDR3 loop reads CASEGQWGNQPQHF. In DNA, the CDR3 is TGTGCCAGCGAGGGACAGTGGGGCAATCAGCCCCAGCATTTT.

The gene calls are TRBV7-4 and TRBJ2-1; the match to TRBD2 covers 12 bases. The CDR3 extends over 15 amino acids. The germline CDR1 and CDR2 sequences are SGHVT and SQSDAQ. Losses at the gene ends were 1 base for V and 15 bases for J; bases not matched to a gene: 10. The CDR3, as DNA: TGTGCCAGCAGCTTAGTAGGACTAGCGGGGACCCCCGGGTTCTTC. Amino acid sequence: CASSLVGLAGTPGFF.

This clonotype was recorded a few times. The gene calls are TRBV12-3 or TRBV12-4 and TRBJ2-3; D is unclear. The CDR3 consists of 14 residues. Trimming took 0 bases from V and 1 from J, leaving 5 bases between them. CDR3 nucleotides: TGTGCCAGCAGTTTAGCGCCAGGCACAGATACGCAGTATTTT. Translation gives CASSLAPGTDTQYF.

This clonotype appeared a single time. V usage is TRBV10-3 and J usage is TRBJ2-1, with D unclear. V was shortened by 8 bases and J by 6 bases, with 17 bases between the two germline ends. This CDR3 is 14 amino acids long. From germline, CDR1 is ENHRY and CDR2 SYGVKD. CDR3 sequence: CAIQLSQTANEQFF. The DNA of the CDR3 is TGTGCCATCCAACTGTCTCAGACGGCCAATGAGCAGTTCTTC.

This clonotype was recorded a few times. V usage is TRBV7-6 and J usage is TRBJ2-1; 9 bases match TRBD2. This CDR3 is built from 17 residues. V trimming: 1 base; J trimming: 0 bases; junction bases outside the gene matches: 4. Germline V lookup: CDR1 SGHVS, CDR2 FNYEAQ. The CDR3 region has the DNA TGTGCCAGCAGCTTAGAGACTAGCGGCCACTCCTACAATGAGCAGTTCTTC. Its translation is CASSLETSGHSYNEQFF.

The chain couples TRBV29-1 to TRBJ2-3, with 8 bases identical to TRBD2. V shed 4 bases, J shed 6 bases, and the junction held 12 bases outside the gene matches. In germline, CDR1 is SQVTM, CDR2 ANQGSEA. The CDR3 contains 15 residues. CDR3 sequence reads: CSVVPGRARKDTQYF. Written as DNA, the CDR3 is TGCAGCGTTGTCCCCGGGAGGGCCAGGAAGGATACGCAGTATTTT.

This chain joins TRBV28 and TRBJ2-7, with D possibly being TRBD2 (7 bases). Per the germline V gene, CDR1 is MDHEN and CDR2 is SYDVKM. The CDR3 runs 16 residues. V dropped 7 bases and J dropped 2 bases, with 21 bases sitting between them. The CDR3 sequence is CASIKTLGGAAYEQYF. As DNA, the CDR3 is TGTGCCAGCATCAAGACCCTAGGGGGGGCGGCCTACGAGCAGTACTTC.

This chain joins TRBV20-1 and TRBJ1-4; D ambiguous. Germline values: CDR1 DFQATT, CDR2 SNEGSKA (reference sequence). V gave up 5 bases and J gave up 5 bases, with 18 bases separating them. The CDR3 is 15 amino acids. The CDR3 region is CSALMSPTPNEKLFF. CDR3 DNA: TGCAGTGCTTTGATGTCCCCCACACCCAATGAAAAACTGTTTTTT.

This clonotype has at least ten counts. The CDR3 bases are TGTGCCAGCAGGGTGTTAACACGGACAAATTCACCCCTCCACTTT. This encodes CASRVLTRTNSPLHF. The chain couples TRBV7-8 to TRBJ1-6, with D perhaps matching TRBD1 (5 bases). There are 15 residues in the CDR3. Germline V lookup: CDR1 SGHVS, CDR2 FQNEAQ. V was trimmed by 6 bases and J by 7 bases, leaving 16 bases between them. Full variable domain (outside the CDR3, taken from reference TRBV7-8 and TRBJ1-6): GAGVSQSPRYKVAKRGQDVALRCDPISGHVSLFWYQQALGQGPEFLTYFQNEAQLDKSGLPSDRFFAERPEGSVSTLKIQRTQQEDSAVYLCASRVLTRTNSPLHFGNGTRLTVT.

V gene TRBV12-3 or TRBV12-4 combines with J gene TRBJ2-1; D is unresolved. The V gene lost 2 bases and the J gene lost 0 bases, with 8 bases spanning the gap. The CDR3 is 15 amino acids. This CDR3 reads CASSLNAFSYNEQFF. DNA for the CDR3: TGTGCCAGCAGTTTAAACGCCTTCTCCTACAATGAGCAGTTCTTC.

In this sample, this clonotype turned up many times. DNA for the CDR3: TGTGCCAGCTCAGGTAGCGGGGTCTCAGATACGCAGTATTTT. It specifies CASSGSGVSDTQYF. The chain recombines TRBV9 with TRBJ2-3, with 8 bases fitting TRBD2. This CDR3 is built from 14 residues. J gave up 4 bases and V 7 bases, and 8 bases lay outside the gene matches. CDR1 SGDLS and CDR2 YYNGEE come from the germline V gene.

This clonotype was counted a few times. The V and J genes are TRBV7-9 and TRBJ2-7; 7 bases align to TRBD2. V lost 5 bases to trimming and J lost 5 bases; unmatched junction nucleotides: 9. This CDR3 has 14 residues. Germline-derived CDR1 and CDR2 are SEHNR and FQNEAQ (reference sequence). In DNA form, the CDR3 reads TGTGCCAGCAGCCCGAGGGAGGGGTTCAACGAGCAGTACTTC. Translation gives CASSPREGFNEQYF.

The CDR3 reads CASSSLGTTEAFF. For the CDR3, the DNA is TGTGCCAGCTCGTCTCTTGGGACCACTGAAGCTTTCTTT. The V gene is TRBV28, the J gene TRBJ1-1, with a tentative D call TRBD1 (5 bases). V was pared by 8 bases and J by 4 bases, with 14 bases between. Germline lookup yields CDR1 MDHEN and CDR2 SYDVKM. CDR3 length equals 13 residues.

The rearrangement links TRBV10-3 to TRBJ2-7, with a tentative D call TRBD2 (5 bases). From germline, CDR1 is ENHRY and CDR2 SYGVKD. The CDR3 runs to 14 residues. The V and J ends lost 6 bases and 5 bases respectively, with 17 bases between them. The CDR3 DNA reads as TGTGCCATCAGCGGCCCCACCGGGGATGACGAGCAGTACTTC. It translates to CAISGPTGDDEQYF.

The chain uses TRBV11-3 and TRBJ2-1; 14 nucleotides match TRBD2. Germline values: CDR1 SGHNT, CDR2 YENEEA. There are 19 residues in the CDR3. V gave up 2 bases and J gave up 8 bases; unmatched junction bases: 14. This chain's CDR3 is CASSLSFWGTSGSDHEQFF. CDR3 nucleotides: TGTGCCAGCAGCTTATCCTTTTGGGGGACTAGCGGGAGCGACCATGAGCAGTTCTTC.

At least ten counts were recorded for this clonotype. The chain uses TRBV7-2 and TRBJ2-7; 13 bases map to TRBD2. V trimming: 5 bases; J trimming: 6 bases; junction bases outside the gene matches: 4. The germline gives CDR1 SGHTA, CDR2 FQGNSA. The CDR3 has 14 residues. The DNA of the CDR3 is TGTGCCAGCAGCCAACTAGCGGGAGGGTCCGAGCAGTACTTC. Its translation: CASSQLAGGSEQYF.

The gene calls are TRBV5-5 and TRBJ1-1; possible D gene TRBD1, 5 bases. V was shortened by 4 bases and J by 11 bases, with 12 bases between the two germline ends. Per the germline V gene, CDR1 is SGHKS and CDR2 is YYEKEE (reference sequence). CDR3 length: 11 residues. The CDR3 nucleotides read TGTGCCAGCAGCGAGGGGAGAAAGGCTTTCTTT. Translation gives CASSEGRKAFF. Together with reference TRBV5-5 and TRBJ1-1, the CDR3 gives the full variable domain: DAGVTQSPTHLIKTRGQQVTLRCSPISGHKSVSWYQQVLGQGPQFIFQYYEKEERGRGNFPDRFSARQFPNYSSELNVNALLLGDSALYLCASSEGRKAFFGQGTRLTVV.

This rearrangement joins TRBV7-2 to TRBJ2-5, with a possible D match to TRBD1 (5 bases). V was trimmed by 5 bases and J by 2 bases, leaving 12 bases between them. The CDR3 loop spans 14 amino acids. CDR1 and CDR2 (germline): SGHTA, FQGNSA. The CDR3 DNA follows: TGTGCCAGCAGCCCCGGCAGGGCACAAGAGACCCAGTACTTC. Translating gives CASSPGRAQETQYF.

The J gene is TRBJ1-1, the V gene TRBV12-5; 8 bases line up with TRBD1. CDR1 and CDR2 from the germline V gene are LGHNT and FRNRAP. The CDR3 has 13 residues. V gave up 2 bases and J gave up 4 bases; unmatched junction bases: 0. As DNA, the CDR3 is TGTGCTAGTGGTTTGACAGGGGGCACTGAAGCTTTCTTT. Amino acids: CASGLTGGTEAFF.

The gene calls are TRBV6-2 or TRBV6-3 and TRBJ2-7; 8 bases align to TRBD2. The CDR3 runs to 15 residues. Losses at the gene ends were 5 bases for V and 1 base for J; bases not matched to a gene: 7. Germline assignment: CDR1 MNHEY and CDR2 SVGEGT. The CDR3 DNA follows: TGTGCCAGCAGTCTCGATTCTAGCGGGTCCTACGAGCAGTACGTC. It yields the protein CASSLDSSGSYEQYV.

The CDR3 DNA is TGTGCCAGCAGCTTAGATCAGGGATGGACTGAAGCTTTCTTT. It specifies CASSLDQGWTEAFF. This chain joins TRBV7-9 and TRBJ1-1; tentative D call: TRBD1 (5 bases). The germline V gene has CDR1 SEHNR and CDR2 FQNEAQ (reference sequence). This CDR3 is 14 amino acids long. Trimming took 1 base from V and 5 from J, leaving 11 bases between them.

The V gene is TRBV28, the J gene TRBJ2-3; 7 nucleotides agree with TRBD1. With 6 bases clipped from V and 1 base from J, the junction kept 7 bases outside the gene matches. CDR1 MDHEN and CDR2 SYDVKM come from the germline V gene. The CDR3 totals 15 residues. Here the CDR3 DNA reads TGTGCCAGCAGGGTACAGGGGCAGGGCACAGATACGCAGTATTTT. Translating it yields CASRVQGQGTDTQYF.

The sample holds a few counts of this clonotype. V usage is TRBV6-6 and J usage is TRBJ1-1; D unclear. In germline, CDR1 is MNHNY, CDR2 SVGAGI (reference sequence). V lost 6 bases and J lost 6, with 14 bases in between. The CDR3 loop spans 13 amino acids. CDR3 bases: TGTGCCAGCAGCCCTAGACATCAGGCTGAAGCTTTCTTT. It specifies CASSPRHQAEAFF.